This T cell receptor (beta chain) stems from a study of T-cell memory formation after mild COVID-19. Study-level information: TCR clusters were largely donor specific.

MiXCR, run by TCRdb on the 5' RACE reads, gives a single entry per CDR3 protein. The data show 470,000 or so distinct CDR3 sequences, 20% seen once. V lost 1 base and J lost 7, with 10 bases in between. The CDR3 is made up of 13 amino acids. Germline V gene data show CDR1 as MGHDK and CDR2 as SYGVNS. The sample was PBMCs or a T cell subset sorted from them (not recorded which). The receptor was isolated from an adult woman who had mild COVID-19 (a few samples of this study predate the infection). Cell type and time point are not known. The chain employs TRBV25-1 and TRBJ1-2, with a tentative D call TRBD1 (5 bases). Written as DNA, the CDR3 is TGTGCCAGCAGTGAATTAGGCGGGGGTGGCTACACCTTC. Its protein is CASSELGGGGYTF.